Presented here are 3 T cell receptor beta chains from one specimen sequenced in a study of blood T cell repertoires in COVID-19. Here immunoSEQ multiplex PCR was the method, and the copy in TCRdb shows in-frame clones only, minus some. The data contain about 100,000 clones, over 80% of them singletons. What was sequenced was peripheral blood. These receptors came from a man at least 80 years old with acute or convalescent COVID-19.

This clone was counted a single time. The CDR3: CASSSDIYEQYF. CDR3 sequence (DNA): TGTGCCAGCAGCTCGGACATCTACGAGCAGTACTTC. V gene TRBV7-8 combines with J gene TRBJ2-7; maybe TRBD1 (5 bases). Trimming pared 4 bases from V and 3 bases from J, leaving 7 bases between. The length of the CDR3 is 12 residues. The germline V gene has CDR1 SGHVS and CDR2 FQNEAQ.

This chain connects TRBV18 to TRBJ1-3; 7 bases line up with TRBD1. The CDR3 consists of 16 residues. V shed 3 bases and J 3 bases; nucleotides not matched to a gene: 8. CDR1 is KGHSH and CDR2 is LQKENI in the germline V gene. In nucleotides, the CDR3 is TGTGCCAGCTCACCGGGGGAGACAGGGCTTGGAAACACCATATATTTT. The encoded protein is CASSPGETGLGNTIYF. The variable domain in full, with the rest retrieved from reference TRBV18 and TRBJ1-3, is NAGVMQNPRHLVRRRGQEARLRCSPMKGHSHVYWYRQLPEEGLKFMVYLQKENIIDESGMPKERFSAEFPKEGPSILRIQQVVRGDSAAYFCASSPGETGLGNTIYFGEGSWLTVV.

The chain has TRBV29-1 and TRBJ2-3; 8 nucleotides match TRBD1. Germline V gene lookup returns CDR1 SQVTM and CDR2 ANQGSEA. V lost 6 bases and J lost 4; bases outside the gene matches: 15. This CDR3 spans 16 amino acids. CDR3 loop: CSVTGSRTGIPDTQYF. The CDR3 DNA follows: TGCAGCGTGACCGGGTCCCGGACAGGGATCCCAGATACGCAGTATTTT.